Each of the 12 T cell receptor beta chains below was sequenced from the same sample in a study of OX40 agonist ivuxolimab in advanced cancers. Library generation was performed with the immunoSEQ multiplex PCR assay. TCRdb limited this immuneACCESS table to in-frame rearrangements with V and J called. A share of clones is missing; checked studies link under half to unresolved V genes, and the rest is unexplained. The sample table holds about 20,000 clones, of which approximately 87% were seen once. The top ten constitute approximately 15% of the sample. The sequences come from CD4+ or CD8+ T cells sorted from blood, collected in a trial of the OX40 agonist ivuxolimab. The source is an adult with an advanced solid tumor such as melanoma, head and neck, liver or kidney cancer.

The chain is built from TRBV5-1 and TRBJ2-3; TRBD2 matches at 12 bases. CDR3 size: 17 residues. J lost 0 bases, V lost 2 bases, and 4 bases had no gene match. Germline V gene sequence: CDR1 SGHRS, CDR2 YFSETQ. Here the CDR3 reads CASSFGLAGTSTDTQYF. CDR3 nucleotide sequence: TGCGCCAGCAGCTTTGGACTAGCGGGGACTAGCACAGATACGCAGTATTTT.

This clone appeared a single time. This chain links TRBV7-6 with TRBJ1-3; no firm D call. The CDR3 is 16 amino acids. Trimming cost V 3 bases and J 2 bases, with 14 bases left between them. CDR1 is SGHVS, CDR2 FNYEAQ, per germline. The CDR3 DNA is TGTGCCAGCAGCTTGGGAGCTGCCACGACTGGAAACACCATATATTTT. Translating gives CASSLGAATTGNTIYF.

The J gene is TRBJ2-3, the V gene TRBV9; 8 bases map to TRBD1. Germline CDR1 SGDLS, CDR2 YYNGEE. The CDR3 contains 16 residues. Trimming took 4 bases from V and 5 from J; bases not matched to a gene: 12. In nucleotides, the CDR3 is TGTGCCAGCAGCCCGAGCCCCCAGGGGGCGAAAGATACGCAGTATTTT. Translation gives CASSPSPQGAKDTQYF.

V and J are TRBV7-6 and TRBJ2-7; D is perhaps TRBD1 (5 bases). V was shortened by 5 bases and J by 6 bases, with 14 bases between the two germline ends. Germline V gives CDR1 SGHVS, CDR2 FNYEAQ. The CDR3 length is 13 residues. CDR3 sequence (DNA): TGTGCCAGCAGCCCAGGGCCTAATTTCGAGCAGTACTTC. It codes for CASSPGPNFEQYF.

The V call is TRBV7-3, the J call TRBJ1-3; possibly TRBD1 for D (6 bases). Germline V CDR1 and CDR2: SGHTA, FQGTGA. The CDR3 is 13 residues long. V was pared by 5 bases and J by 4 bases, with 9 bases between. This chain's CDR3 is CASSPTGGNTIYF. CDR3 nucleotides: TGTGCCAGCAGCCCGACAGGCGGAAACACCATATATTTT.

V and J are TRBV27 and TRBJ1-6; unclear D gene. The ends were cut back, 6 bases at V and 7 bases at J, with 13 bases in the middle. Looked up from germline, CDR1 is MNHEY and CDR2 is SMNVEV (reference sequence). The CDR3 covers 14 residues. The CDR3 DNA reads TGTGCCAGCAGCCCCCGGGGTGGGAATTCACCCCTCCACTTT. This translates into CASSPRGGNSPLHF.

V is TRBV30 and J is TRBJ1-5; 7 bases are a match to TRBD1. Trimming cost V 3 bases and J 3 bases; bases outside gene matches: 8. This CDR3 contains 15 residues. Germline V CDR1 and CDR2: GTSNPN, SVGIG (reference sequence). CDR3 in amino acids: CAWSARGVLNQPQHF. In DNA, the CDR3 is TGTGCCTGGAGCGCCAGGGGGGTACTCAATCAGCCCCAGCATTTT.

The chain joins TRBV4-1 to TRBJ2-7; maybe TRBD2 (6 bases). The germline CDR1 and CDR2 sequences are MGHRA and YSYEKL. Trimming shortened V by 3 bases and J by 7 bases, and 13 bases separated the two germline ends. The CDR3 sequence is 13 residues long. CDR3 in DNA: TGCGCCAGCAGCCAGTGGAGGGGAGAGGAGCAGTACTTC. Amino acid sequence: CASSQWRGEEQYF.

The gene calls are TRBV15 and TRBJ1-1; D is undetermined. The CDR3 spans 13 residues. The germline gives CDR1 LNHNV, CDR2 YYDKDF (reference sequence). V gave up 0 bases and J gave up 1 base, with 3 bases separating them. The CDR3 DNA reads as TGTGCCACCAGCAGAGACCGGAACACTGAAGCTTTCTTT. Its translation is CATSRDRNTEAFF.

The V and J genes are TRBV7-3 and TRBJ1-5; TRBD1 matches 9 bases. The CDR3 is made up of 14 amino acids. V shed 11 bases, J shed 0 bases, and the junction held 5 bases outside the gene matches. Germline-derived CDR1 and CDR2 are SGHTA and FQGTGA. CDR3 loop: CARQGGYSNQPQHF. The CDR3 region has the DNA TGTGCCCGACAGGGGGGTTATAGCAATCAGCCCCAGCATTTT.

The J gene is TRBJ1-1, the V gene TRBV6-6; D is unclear. The CDR3 extends over 13 amino acids. CDR1 is MNHNY and CDR2 is SVGAGI in the germline V gene (reference sequence). The V end was cut by 2 bases, the J end by 2 bases, with 6 bases between. CDR3 protein: CASSYDGNTEAFF. The CDR3 coding sequence is TGTGCCAGCAGTTACGACGGTAACACTGAAGCTTTCTTT.

CDR3 sequence: CASSFGQGDNQPQHF. CDR3 bases: TGTGCCAGCTCATTCGGACAGGGAGACAATCAGCCCCAGCATTTT. J is TRBJ1-5 and V is TRBV2, with 8 nucleotides matching TRBD1. The CDR3 has 15 amino acids. Germline V CDR1 and CDR2: SNHLY, FYNNEI. V gave up 8 bases and J gave up 3 bases; unmatched junction bases: 9.